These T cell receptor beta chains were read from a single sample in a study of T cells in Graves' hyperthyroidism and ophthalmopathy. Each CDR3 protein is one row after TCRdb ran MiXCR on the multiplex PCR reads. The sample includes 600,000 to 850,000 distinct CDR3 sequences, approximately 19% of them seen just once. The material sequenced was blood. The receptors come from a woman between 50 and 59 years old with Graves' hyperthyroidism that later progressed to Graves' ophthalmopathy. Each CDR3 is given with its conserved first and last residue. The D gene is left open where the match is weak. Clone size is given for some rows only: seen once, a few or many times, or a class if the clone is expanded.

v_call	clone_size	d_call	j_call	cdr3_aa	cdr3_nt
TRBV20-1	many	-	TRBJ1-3	CSASGSGGNTIYF	TGCAGTGCTAGCGGTAGTGGTGGAAACACCATATATTTT
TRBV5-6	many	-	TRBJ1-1	CASSLDLNREAFF	TGTGCCAGCAGCTTGGATTTAAACAGGGAAGCTTTCTTT
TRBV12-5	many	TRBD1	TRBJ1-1	CASGLGGTGNTEAFF	TGTGCTAGTGGTTTGGGGGGGACAGGGAACACTGAAGCTTTCTTT
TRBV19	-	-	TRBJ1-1	CASNQPPGEGLAEAFF	TGTGCCAGTAACCAACCTCCAGGGGAGGGTTTGGCTGAAGCTTTCTTT
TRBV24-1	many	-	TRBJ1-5	CATSDGSNQPQHF	TGTGCCACCAGTGACGGAAGCAATCAGCCCCAGCATTTT
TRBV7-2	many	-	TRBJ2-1	CAASPGQPRSYNEQFF	TGTGCCGCAAGTCCGGGACAACCTCGCTCCTACAATGAGCAGTTCTTC
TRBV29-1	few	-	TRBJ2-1	CSVEGNENEQFF	TGCAGCGTTGAAGGGAACGAGAATGAGCAGTTCTTC
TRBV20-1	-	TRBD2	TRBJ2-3	CSATGGFGTDTQYF	TGCAGTGCTACGGGGGGGTTCGGGACAGATACGCAGTATTTT
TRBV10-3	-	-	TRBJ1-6	CAISESRDLGSPLHF	TGTGCCATCAGTGAGTCTCGGGACCTCGGATCACCCCTCCACTTT
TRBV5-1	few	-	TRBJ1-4	CASSLFGASTNEKLFF	TGCGCCAGCAGCTTGTTTGGGGCTTCAACTAATGAAAAACTGTTTTTT
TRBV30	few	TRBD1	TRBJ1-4	CAWSPRQGATNEKLFF	TGTGCCTGGAGTCCGCGACAGGGTGCAACTAATGAAAAACTGTTTTTT
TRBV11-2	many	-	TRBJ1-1	CASSMRQIMNTEAFF	TGTGCCAGCAGCATGCGACAGATTATGAACACTGAAGCTTTCTTT
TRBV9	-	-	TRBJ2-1	CASSFDIDNEQFF	TGTGCCAGCAGCTTCGACATTGACAATGAGCAGTTCTTC
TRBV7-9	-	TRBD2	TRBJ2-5	CASSGRRGQETQYF	TGTGCCAGCAGCGGCCGGCGGGGGCAAGAGACCCAGTACTTC
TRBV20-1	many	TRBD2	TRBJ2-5	CSATGTSRETQYF	TGCAGTGCCACCGGGACTAGCAGAGAGACCCAGTACTTC
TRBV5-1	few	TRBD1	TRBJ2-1	CAGRRDSSYNEQFF	TGCGCCGGCCGTAGGGACAGCTCCTACAATGAGCAGTTCTTC
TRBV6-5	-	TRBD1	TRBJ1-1	CASSYFGTGENTEAFF	TGTGCCAGCAGTTACTTTGGGACAGGTGAAAACACTGAAGCTTTCTTT
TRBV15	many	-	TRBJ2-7	CATSNGTVFYEQYF	TGTGCCACCAGCAATGGGACCGTTTTCTACGAGCAGTACTTC
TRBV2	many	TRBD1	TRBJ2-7	CASSESRTGGMRDSYEQYF	TGTGCCAGCAGTGAATCCCGGACAGGGGGAATGAGGGACTCCTACGAGCAGTACTTC
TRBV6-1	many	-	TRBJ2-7	CASSNRRGLVYEQYF	TGTGCCAGCAGTAACCGTCGGGGGTTAGTTTACGAGCAGTACTTC
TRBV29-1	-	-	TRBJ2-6	CSVRKGAGANVLTF	TGCAGCGTCAGAAAGGGAGCTGGGGCCAACGTCCTGACTTTC
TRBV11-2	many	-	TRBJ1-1	CASSLDGGYTEAFF	TGTGCCAGCAGCTTAGATGGGGGATACACTGAAGCTTTCTTT
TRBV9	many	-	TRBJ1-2	CASSPGADNYGYTF	TGTGCCAGCAGCCCGGGGGCGGATAACTATGGCTACACCTTC
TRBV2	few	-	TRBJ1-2	CASRAPNYGYTF	TGTGCCAGCAGGGCCCCAAACTATGGCTACACCTTC
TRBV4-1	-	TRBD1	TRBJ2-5	CASRRTGGETQYF	TGCGCCAGCAGACGGACAGGTGGAGAGACCCAGTACTTC
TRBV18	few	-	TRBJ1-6	CASSPPLGHSPLHF	TGTGCCAGCTCACCACCGCTCGGCCATTCACCCCTCCACTTT
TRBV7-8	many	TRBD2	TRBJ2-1	CASSSHGGNNEQFF	TGTGCCAGCAGCTCTCACGGGGGGAACAATGAGCAGTTCTTC
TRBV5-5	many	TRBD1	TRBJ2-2	CASSRTGFNGELFF	TGTGCCAGCAGCCGGACAGGGTTTAATGGGGAGCTGTTTTTT
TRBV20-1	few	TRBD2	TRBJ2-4	CSAARVGLARLAKNIQYF	TGCAGTGCGGCTCGAGTTGGACTAGCTAGACTAGCCAAAAACATTCAGTACTTC
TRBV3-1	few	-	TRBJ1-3	CASGVASGNTIYF	TGTGCCAGCGGGGTGGCCTCTGGAAACACCATATATTTT
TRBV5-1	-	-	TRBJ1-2	CASSFAQGNYGYTF	TGCGCCAGCAGCTTCGCGCAGGGGAACTATGGCTACACCTTC
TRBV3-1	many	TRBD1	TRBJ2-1	CASSLGDSGYNEQFF	TGTGCCAGCAGCCTTGGGGACAGCGGTTACAATGAGCAGTTCTTC
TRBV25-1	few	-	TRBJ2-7	CASSDREDISYEQYF	TGTGCCAGCAGTGACAGAGAGGACATTTCCTACGAGCAGTACTTC
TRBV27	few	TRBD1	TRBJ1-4	CASSYLGQGEKLFF	TGTGCCAGCAGCTACCTAGGACAGGGTGAAAAACTGTTTTTT
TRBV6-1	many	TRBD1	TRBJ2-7	CASSEPRGRSYEQYF	TGTGCCAGCAGCGAGCCCAGGGGGCGATCCTACGAGCAGTACTTC
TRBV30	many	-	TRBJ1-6	CAWTIIRDAPLHF	TGTGCCTGGACTATTATCAGGGATGCACCCCTCCACTTT
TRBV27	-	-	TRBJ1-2	CASSFRDNNYGYTF	TGTGCCAGCAGTTTTAGGGACAATAACTATGGCTACACCTTC
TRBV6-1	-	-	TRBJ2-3	CASRSTSPGTDTQYF	TGTGCCAGCAGATCAACTAGTCCAGGCACAGATACGCAGTATTTT
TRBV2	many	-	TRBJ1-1	CASIGSPTRGAFF	TGTGCCAGCATAGGGTCGCCGACGCGTGGAGCTTTCTTT
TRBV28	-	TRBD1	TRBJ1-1	CASRRQGATNTEAFF	TGTGCCAGCCGGCGCCAGGGGGCAACGAACACTGAAGCTTTCTTT
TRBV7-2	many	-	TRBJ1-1	CASSGGVGGEGFF	TGTGCCAGCAGCGGAGGGGTTGGGGGGGAAGGATTCTTT
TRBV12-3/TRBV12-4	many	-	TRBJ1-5	CASSLGSGPGQPQHF	TGTGCCAGCAGTTTAGGAAGTGGGCCCGGTCAGCCCCAGCATTTT
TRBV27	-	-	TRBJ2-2	CASSFMEPTGELFF	TGTGCCAGCAGTTTCATGGAACCTACCGGGGAGCTGTTTTTT
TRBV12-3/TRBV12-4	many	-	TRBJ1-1	CASSLGSRWDTEAFF	TGTGCCAGCAGTCTAGGGAGCCGGTGGGACACTGAAGCTTTCTTT
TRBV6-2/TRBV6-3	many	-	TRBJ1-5	CASSYSAGTNNQPQHF	TGTGCCAGCAGTTACTCGGCAGGGACTAACAATCAGCCCCAGCATTTT